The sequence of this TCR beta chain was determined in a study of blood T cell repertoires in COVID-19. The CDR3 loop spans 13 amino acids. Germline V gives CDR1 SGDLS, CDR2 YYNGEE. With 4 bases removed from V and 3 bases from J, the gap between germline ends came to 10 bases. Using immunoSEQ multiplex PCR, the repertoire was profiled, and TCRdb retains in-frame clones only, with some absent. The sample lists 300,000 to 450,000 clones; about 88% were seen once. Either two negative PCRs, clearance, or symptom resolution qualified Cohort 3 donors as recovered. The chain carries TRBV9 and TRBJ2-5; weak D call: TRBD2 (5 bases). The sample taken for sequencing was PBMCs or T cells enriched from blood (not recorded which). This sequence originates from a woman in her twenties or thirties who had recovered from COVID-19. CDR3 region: CASSRSGEETQYF. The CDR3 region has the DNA TGTGCCAGCAGCCGGAGCGGCGAAGAGACCCAGTACTTC.